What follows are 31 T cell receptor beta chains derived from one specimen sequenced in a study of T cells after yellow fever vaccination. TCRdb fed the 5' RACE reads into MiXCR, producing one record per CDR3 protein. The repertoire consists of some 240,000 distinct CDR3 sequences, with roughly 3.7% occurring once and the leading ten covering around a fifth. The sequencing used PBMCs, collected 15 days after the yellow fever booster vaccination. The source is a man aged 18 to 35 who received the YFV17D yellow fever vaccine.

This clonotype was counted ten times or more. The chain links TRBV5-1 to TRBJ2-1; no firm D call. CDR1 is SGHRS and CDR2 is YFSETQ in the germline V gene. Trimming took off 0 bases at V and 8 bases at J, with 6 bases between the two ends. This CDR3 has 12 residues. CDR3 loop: CASSLVGYEQFF. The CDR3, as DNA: TGCGCCAGCAGCTTGGTGGGATATGAGCAGTTCTTC.

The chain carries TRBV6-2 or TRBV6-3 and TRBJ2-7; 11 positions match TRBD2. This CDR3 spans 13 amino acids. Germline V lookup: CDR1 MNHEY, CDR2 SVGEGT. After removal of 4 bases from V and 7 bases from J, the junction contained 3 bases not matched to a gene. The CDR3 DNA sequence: TGTGCCAGCAGTTTCGGGACTAGCGGTGAGCAGTACTTC. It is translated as CASSFGTSGEQYF.

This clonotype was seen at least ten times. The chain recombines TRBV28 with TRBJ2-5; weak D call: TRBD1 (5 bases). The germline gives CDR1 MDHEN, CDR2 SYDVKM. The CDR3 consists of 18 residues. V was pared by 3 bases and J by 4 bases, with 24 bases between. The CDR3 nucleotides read TGTGCCAGCAGTTTCCCCCCTTCCCAGGGCCTTTGGGGAGAGACCCAGTACTTC. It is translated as CASSFPPSQGLWGETQYF.

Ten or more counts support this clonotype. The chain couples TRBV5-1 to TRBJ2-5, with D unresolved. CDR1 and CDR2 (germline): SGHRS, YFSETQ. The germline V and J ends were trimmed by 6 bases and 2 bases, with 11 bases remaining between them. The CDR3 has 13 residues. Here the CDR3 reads CASTLGEQETQYF. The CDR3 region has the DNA TGCGCCAGCACTCTAGGCGAGCAAGAGACCCAGTACTTC.

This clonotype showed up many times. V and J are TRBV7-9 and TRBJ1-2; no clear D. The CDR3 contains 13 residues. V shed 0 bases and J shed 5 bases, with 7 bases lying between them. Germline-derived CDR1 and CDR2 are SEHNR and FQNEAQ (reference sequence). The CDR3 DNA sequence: TGTGCCAGCAGCTTAGCGGAGACATATGGCTACACCTTC. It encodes CASSLAETYGYTF.

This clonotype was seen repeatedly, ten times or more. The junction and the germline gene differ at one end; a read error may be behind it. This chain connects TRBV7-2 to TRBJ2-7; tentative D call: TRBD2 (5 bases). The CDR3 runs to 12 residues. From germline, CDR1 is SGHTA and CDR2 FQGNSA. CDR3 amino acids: CASSPRTGSVDF. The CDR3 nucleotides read TGTGCCAGCAGCCCCCGTACGGGGTCTGTTGACTTC.

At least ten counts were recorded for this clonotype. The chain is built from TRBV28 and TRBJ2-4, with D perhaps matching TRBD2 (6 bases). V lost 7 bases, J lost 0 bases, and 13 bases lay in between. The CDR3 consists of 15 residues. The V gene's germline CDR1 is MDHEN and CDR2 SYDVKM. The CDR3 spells CASNGGVLAKNIQYF. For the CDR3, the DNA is TGTGCCAGCAATGGAGGGGTTTTAGCCAAAAACATTCAGTACTTC. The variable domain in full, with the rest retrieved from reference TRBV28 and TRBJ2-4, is DVKVTQSSRYLVKRTGEKVFLECVQDMDHENMFWYRQDPGLGLRLIYFSYDVKMKEKGDIPEGYSVSREKKERFSLILESASTNQTSMYLCASNGGVLAKNIQYFGAGTRLSVL.

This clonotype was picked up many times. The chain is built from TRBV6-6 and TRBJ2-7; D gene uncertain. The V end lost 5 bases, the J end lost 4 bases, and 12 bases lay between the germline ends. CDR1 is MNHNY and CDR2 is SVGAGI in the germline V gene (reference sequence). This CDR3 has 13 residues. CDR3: CASSGEARYEQYV. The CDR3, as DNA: TGTGCCAGCAGTGGTGAAGCGAGATACGAGCAGTACGTC.

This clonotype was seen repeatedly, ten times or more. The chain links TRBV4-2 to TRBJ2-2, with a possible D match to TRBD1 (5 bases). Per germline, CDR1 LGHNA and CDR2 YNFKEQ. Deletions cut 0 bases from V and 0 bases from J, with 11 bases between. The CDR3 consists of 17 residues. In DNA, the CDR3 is TGTGCCAGCAGCCAAGAGTATCCAGGGACGAACACCGGGGAGCTGTTTTTT. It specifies CASSQEYPGTNTGELFF.

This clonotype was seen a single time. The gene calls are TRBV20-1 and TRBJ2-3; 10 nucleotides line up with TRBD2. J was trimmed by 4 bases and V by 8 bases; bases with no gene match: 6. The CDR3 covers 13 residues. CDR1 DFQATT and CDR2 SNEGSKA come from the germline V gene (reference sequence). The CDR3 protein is CSKLAGTSDTQYF. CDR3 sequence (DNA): TGCAGTAAACTAGCGGGGACATCAGATACGCAGTATTTT.

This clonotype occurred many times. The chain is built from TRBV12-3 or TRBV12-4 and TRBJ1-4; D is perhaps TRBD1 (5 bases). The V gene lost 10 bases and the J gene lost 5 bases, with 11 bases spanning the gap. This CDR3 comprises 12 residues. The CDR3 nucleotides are TGTGCCACAGGAGGGGACAATGAAAAACTGTTTTTT. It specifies CATGGDNEKLFF.

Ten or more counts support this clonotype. The CDR3 protein is CASSQETSGRHEQYF. The DNA for the CDR3 is TGCGCCAGCAGCCAAGAAACGTCAGGGCGGCACGAGCAGTACTTC. The chain uses TRBV4-1 and TRBJ2-7, with TRBD1 as a possible D gene (5 bases). This CDR3 spans 15 amino acids. V was pared by 0 bases and J by 5 bases, with 14 bases between. Germline V gene sequence: CDR1 MGHRA, CDR2 YSYEKL.

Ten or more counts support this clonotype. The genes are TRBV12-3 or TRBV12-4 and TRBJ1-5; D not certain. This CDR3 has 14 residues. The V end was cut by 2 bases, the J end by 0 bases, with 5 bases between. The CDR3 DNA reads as TGTGCCAGCAGTTTACTAGATAGCAATCAGCCCCAGCATTTT. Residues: CASSLLDSNQPQHF.

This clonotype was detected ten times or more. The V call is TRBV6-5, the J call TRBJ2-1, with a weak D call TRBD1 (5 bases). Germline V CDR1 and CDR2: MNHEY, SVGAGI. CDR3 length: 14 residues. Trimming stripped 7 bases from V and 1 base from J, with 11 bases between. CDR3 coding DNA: TGTGCCAGCAAAGGGGTAAAGTCCTACAATGAGCAGTTCTTC. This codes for CASKGVKSYNEQFF.

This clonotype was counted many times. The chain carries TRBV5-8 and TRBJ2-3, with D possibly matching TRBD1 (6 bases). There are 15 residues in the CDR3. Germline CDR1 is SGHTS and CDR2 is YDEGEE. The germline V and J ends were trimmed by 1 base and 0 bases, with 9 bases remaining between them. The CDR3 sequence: CASSLMGASTDTQYF. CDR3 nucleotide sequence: TGTGCCAGCAGCTTGATGGGGGCTAGCACAGATACGCAGTATTTT.

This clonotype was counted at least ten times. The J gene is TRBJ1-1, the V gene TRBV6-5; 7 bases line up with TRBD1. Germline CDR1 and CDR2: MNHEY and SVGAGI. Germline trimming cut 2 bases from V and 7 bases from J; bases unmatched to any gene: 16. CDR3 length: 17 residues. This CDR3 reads CASSYTSTGTAAFEAFF. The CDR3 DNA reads TGTGCCAGCAGTTACACGTCTACCGGGACAGCCGCCTTTGAAGCTTTCTTT.

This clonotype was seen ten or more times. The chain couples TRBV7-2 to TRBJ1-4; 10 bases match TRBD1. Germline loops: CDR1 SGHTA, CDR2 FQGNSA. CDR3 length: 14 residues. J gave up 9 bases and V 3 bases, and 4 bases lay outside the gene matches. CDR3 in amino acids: CASSFGQGGKKLFF. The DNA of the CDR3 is TGTGCCAGCAGCTTTGGACAGGGGGGAAAAAAACTGTTTTTT. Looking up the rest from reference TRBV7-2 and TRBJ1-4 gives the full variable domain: GAGVSQSPSNKVTEKGKDVELRCDPISGHTALYWYRQSLGQGLEFLIYFQGNSAPDKSGLPSDRFSAERTGGSVSTLTIQRTQQEDSAVYLCASSFGQGGKKLFFGSGTQLSVL.

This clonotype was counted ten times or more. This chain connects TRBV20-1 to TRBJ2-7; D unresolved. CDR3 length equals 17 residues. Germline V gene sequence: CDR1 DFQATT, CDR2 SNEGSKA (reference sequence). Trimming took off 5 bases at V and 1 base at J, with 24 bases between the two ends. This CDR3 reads CSASPLFGRDGSYEQYF. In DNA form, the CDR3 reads TGCAGTGCTTCCCCCCTCTTCGGACGAGACGGGTCCTACGAGCAGTACTTC.

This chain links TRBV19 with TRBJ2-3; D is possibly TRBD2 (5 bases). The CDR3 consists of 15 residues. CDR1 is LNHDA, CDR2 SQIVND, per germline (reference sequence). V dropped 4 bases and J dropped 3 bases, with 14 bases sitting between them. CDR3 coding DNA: TGTGCCAGTAGTAGGCGGGCCCAATTGACAGATACGCAGTATTTT. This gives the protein CASSRRAQLTDTQYF.

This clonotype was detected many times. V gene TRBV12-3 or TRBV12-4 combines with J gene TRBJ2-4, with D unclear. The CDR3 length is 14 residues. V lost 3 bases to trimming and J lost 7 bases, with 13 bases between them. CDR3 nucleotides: TGTGCCAGCAGTTTGGGCCTCGAGTATAACATTCAGTACTTC. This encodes CASSLGLEYNIQYF.

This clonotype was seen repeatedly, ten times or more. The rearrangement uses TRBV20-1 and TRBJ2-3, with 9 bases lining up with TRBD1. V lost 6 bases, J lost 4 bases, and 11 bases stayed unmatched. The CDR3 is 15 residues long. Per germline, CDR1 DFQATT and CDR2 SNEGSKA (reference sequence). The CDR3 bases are TGCAGTGCAATATCTACGGACAGGGGATCAGATACGCAGTATTTT. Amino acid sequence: CSAISTDRGSDTQYF.

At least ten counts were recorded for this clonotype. The CDR3 here is CSARNLAENIQYF. The CDR3 nucleotides are TGCAGTGCTAGAAACCTAGCGGAAAACATTCAGTACTTC. The chain recombines TRBV20-1 with TRBJ2-4; 7 bases map to TRBD2. The ends lost 2 bases at V and 5 bases at J; junction bases unmatched: 3. There are 13 residues in the CDR3. The germline V gene encodes CDR1 DFQATT and CDR2 SNEGSKA (reference sequence).

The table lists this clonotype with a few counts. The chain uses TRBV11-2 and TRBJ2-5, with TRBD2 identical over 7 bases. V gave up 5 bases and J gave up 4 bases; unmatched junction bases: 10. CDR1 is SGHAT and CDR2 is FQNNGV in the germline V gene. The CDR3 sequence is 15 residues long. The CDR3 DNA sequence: TGTGCCAGCAGCGTCCTGGGGGAGGGGACAGAGACCCAGTACTTC. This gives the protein CASSVLGEGTETQYF.

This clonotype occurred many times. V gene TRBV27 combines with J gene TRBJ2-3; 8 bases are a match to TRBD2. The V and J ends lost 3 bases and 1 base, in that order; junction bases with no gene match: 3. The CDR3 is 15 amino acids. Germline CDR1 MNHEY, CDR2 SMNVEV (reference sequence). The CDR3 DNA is TGTGCCAGCAGTTTCGGGACTAGGGGCACAGATACGCAGTATTTT. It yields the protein CASSFGTRGTDTQYF.

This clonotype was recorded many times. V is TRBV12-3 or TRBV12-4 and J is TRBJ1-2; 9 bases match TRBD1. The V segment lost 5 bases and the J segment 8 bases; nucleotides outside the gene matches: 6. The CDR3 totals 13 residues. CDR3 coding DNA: TGTGCCAGCAGTCGACAGGGGGTAAGCGGCTACACCTTC. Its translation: CASSRQGVSGYTF.

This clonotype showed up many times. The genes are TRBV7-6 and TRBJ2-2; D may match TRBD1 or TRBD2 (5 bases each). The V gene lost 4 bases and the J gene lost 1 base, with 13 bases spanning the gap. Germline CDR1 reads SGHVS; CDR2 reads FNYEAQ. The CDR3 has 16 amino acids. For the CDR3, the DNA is TGTGCCAGCAGCTCCAGCAATGGGGGGAACACCGGGGAGCTGTTTTTT. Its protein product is CASSSSNGGNTGELFF.

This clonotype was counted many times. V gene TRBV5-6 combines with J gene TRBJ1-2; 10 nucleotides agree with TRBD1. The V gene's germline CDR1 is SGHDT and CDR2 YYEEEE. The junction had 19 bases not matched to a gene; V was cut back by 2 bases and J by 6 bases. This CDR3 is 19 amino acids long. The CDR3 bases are TGTGCCAGCAGCTTTTTAAGGTTCTACGGGGACAGGGGAAAGGATGGCTACACCTTC. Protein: CASSFLRFYGDRGKDGYTF.

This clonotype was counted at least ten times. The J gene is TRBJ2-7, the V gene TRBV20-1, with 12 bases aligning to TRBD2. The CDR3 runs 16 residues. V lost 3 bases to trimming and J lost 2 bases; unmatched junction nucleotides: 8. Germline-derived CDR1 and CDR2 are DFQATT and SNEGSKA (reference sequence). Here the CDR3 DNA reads TGCAGTGCTAGGCCGCCCGGACTAGCGGGACCCTACGAGCAGTACTTC. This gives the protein CSARPPGLAGPYEQYF.

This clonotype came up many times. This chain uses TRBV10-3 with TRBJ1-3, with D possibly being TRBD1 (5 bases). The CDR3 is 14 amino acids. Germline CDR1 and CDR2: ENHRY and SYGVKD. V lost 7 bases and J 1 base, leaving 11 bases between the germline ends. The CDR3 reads CAIMGVSSGNTIYF. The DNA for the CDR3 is TGTGCCATCATGGGGGTTTCATCTGGAAACACCATATATTTT.

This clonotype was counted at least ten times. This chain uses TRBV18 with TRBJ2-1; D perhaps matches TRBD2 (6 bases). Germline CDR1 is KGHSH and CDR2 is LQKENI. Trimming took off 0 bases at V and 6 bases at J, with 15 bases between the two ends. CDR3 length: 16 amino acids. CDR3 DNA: TGTGCCAGCTCACCACCCTCAACTCTCGGGGGCAATGAGCAGTTCTTC. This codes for CASSPPSTLGGNEQFF.

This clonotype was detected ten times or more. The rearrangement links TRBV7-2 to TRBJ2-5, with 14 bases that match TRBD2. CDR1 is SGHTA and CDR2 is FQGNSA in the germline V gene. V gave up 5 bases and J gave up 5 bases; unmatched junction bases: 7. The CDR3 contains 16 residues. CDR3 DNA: TGTGCCAGCAGCACGGGACTAGCGGGGGCGGGGGAGACCCAGTACTTC. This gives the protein CASSTGLAGAGETQYF. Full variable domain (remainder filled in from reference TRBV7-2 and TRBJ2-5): GAGVSQSPSNKVTEKGKDVELRCDPISGHTALYWYRQSLGQGLEFLIYFQGNSAPDKSGLPSDRFSAERTGGSVSTLTIQRTQQEDSAVYLCASSTGLAGAGETQYFGPGTRLLVL.